The source of this T cell receptor (beta chain) is a study of blood T cell repertoires in COVID-19. This clone was observed a handful of times. Participant ages covered about 18 to 90 years across about two dozen US areas. The junction had 7 bases not matched to a gene; V was cut back by 9 bases and J by 2 bases. The CDR3 is 15 amino acids. The V gene's germline CDR1 is LNHDA and CDR2 SQIVND (reference sequence). Per the original methods: Amplified reference gene primers provided the basis for estimating nucleated cell counts. The repertoire was sequenced with immunoSEQ multiplex PCR; TCRdb's copy has only in-frame clones and lacks some. That table is the source of V, J and clone size, and D and trimming were worked out from the DNA. This sample yields some 200,000 clones, of which around 82% are seen a single time; about 4.8% belongs to the top ten.

The origin of this receptor is a woman aged 45-59 years who had been exposed to COVID-19. The specimen sequenced was PBMCs or T cells enriched from blood (not recorded which). The chain is built from TRBV19 and TRBJ2-3; 11 positions match TRBD2. The CDR3 DNA sequence: TGTGCCAGCACAGGGACTAGCGGATCCACAGATACGCAGTATTTT. Its translation: CASTGTSGSTDTQYF.